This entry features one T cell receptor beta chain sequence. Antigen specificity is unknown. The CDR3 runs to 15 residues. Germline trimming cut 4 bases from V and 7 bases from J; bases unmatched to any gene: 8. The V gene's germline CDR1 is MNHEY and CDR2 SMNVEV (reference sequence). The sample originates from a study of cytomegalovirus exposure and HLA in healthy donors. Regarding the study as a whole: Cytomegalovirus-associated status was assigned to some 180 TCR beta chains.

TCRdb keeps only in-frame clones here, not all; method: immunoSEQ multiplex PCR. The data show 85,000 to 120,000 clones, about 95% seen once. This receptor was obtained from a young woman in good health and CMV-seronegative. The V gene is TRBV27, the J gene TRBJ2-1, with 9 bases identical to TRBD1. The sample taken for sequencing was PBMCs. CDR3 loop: CASSSTGTGINEQFF. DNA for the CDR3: TGTGCCAGCAGTTCAACCGGGACAGGGATAAATGAGCAGTTCTTC.